The clone carrying this TCR beta chain occurred a few times. Antigen specificity is unknown. CDR3 length: 15 amino acids. V gave up 6 bases and J gave up 0 bases, with 15 bases separating them. Germline CDR1 and CDR2: KGHSH and LQKENI. PCR employed 60 Vbeta and 13 Jbeta primers. Clones were read by immunoSEQ multiplex PCR, and TCRdb kept only the in-frame ones, dropping some. In the table there are fewer than 200,000 clones, more than 65% of which are singletons. The data are from a study of cytomegalovirus exposure and HLA in healthy donors. Overall study findings and caveats: The study designated 150 to 200 TCR beta chains cytomegalovirus-associated. Versus the approximately 700-donor mean, an Asian-associated ancestry cluster reportedly showed fewer N-insertions in a later analysis. The authors assumed roughly uniform sequencing depth across donors for presence/absence analyses.

The sequence was obtained from a man aged 25 to 45 in good health and CMV-seronegative. The sequenced sample was PBMCs. The V gene is TRBV18, the J gene TRBJ2-7, with D perhaps matching TRBD1 (5 bases). This CDR3 reads CASSVYDSFSYEQYF. The CDR3, as DNA: TGTGCCAGCTCCGTGTACGACAGCTTCTCCTACGAGCAGTACTTC.